This passage covers 29 T cell receptor beta chains from one sample sequenced in a study of cytomegalovirus exposure and HLA in healthy donors. 13 Jbeta primers and 60 Vbeta primers were used for the PCR. TCRdb's copy holds only in-frame clones and misses some; the assay was immunoSEQ multiplex PCR. This sample carries 100,000 to 150,000 clones, around 71% of them seen once, and the ten largest clones take about 2.7%. The sequencing input was PBMCs. These receptors all come from a woman in her fifties or sixties in good health and CMV-seropositive.

The DNA of the CDR3 is TGTGCCAGCAGTTACTTCGACAGGGGTCACGAGCAGTACTTC. The encoded protein is CASSYFDRGHEQYF. The rearrangement links TRBV6-6 to TRBJ2-7, with TRBD1 identical over 8 bases. Germline-derived CDR1 and CDR2 are MNHNY and SVGAGI (reference sequence). The ends lost 1 base at V and 5 bases at J; junction bases unmatched: 4. The CDR3 spans 14 residues.

The CDR3 here is CASSVGSYEQYF. The CDR3 nucleotides are TGTGCCAGCAGTGTAGGGAGCTACGAGCAGTACTTC. The V and J genes are TRBV25-1 and TRBJ2-5; possibly TRBD2 for D (5 bases). The end of the DNA fits TRBJ2-7 better, so the J call may be wrong. Germline values: CDR1 MGHDK, CDR2 SYGVNS. The CDR3 sequence is 12 residues long.

This clone was detected only a few times. J is TRBJ1-1 and V is TRBV18, with D tentatively TRBD1 (6 bases). CDR1 is KGHSH, CDR2 LQKENI, per germline. The CDR3 is 14 amino acids. The V end lost 5 bases, the J end lost 4 bases, and 14 bases lay between the germline ends. The CDR3 loop is CASSTGTGGTEAFF. CDR3 bases: TGTGCCAGCTCAACAGGGACCGGCGGCACTGAAGCTTTCTTT.

This clone appeared a few times. The chain recombines TRBV2 with TRBJ1-2; the D is unclear. V was cut by 7 bases and J by 4 bases, with 19 bases left in between. Germline values: CDR1 SNHLY, CDR2 FYNNEI. This CDR3 has 15 amino acids. The CDR3 sequence is CASTLTALLGYGYTF. The DNA of the CDR3 is TGTGCCAGCACCCTCACCGCCTTGCTCGGCTATGGCTACACCTTC.

This clone was detected once. This CDR3 reads CSARVQEKLFF. Here the CDR3 DNA reads TGCAGTGCTAGAGTACAAGAAAAACTGTTTTTT. The chain recombines TRBV20-1 with TRBJ1-4, with D unresolved. V lost 1 base and J 8 bases, leaving 5 bases between the germline ends. Germline V gene lookup returns CDR1 DFQATT and CDR2 SNEGSKA (reference sequence). The CDR3 loop spans 11 amino acids.

The gene calls are TRBV9 and TRBJ1-2; D is ambiguous. V gave up 0 bases and J gave up 7 bases, with 16 bases separating them. From germline, CDR1 is SGDLS and CDR2 YYNGEE. The CDR3 has 15 amino acids. CDR3: CASSVAGGVGGGYTF. Written as DNA, the CDR3 is TGTGCCAGCAGCGTAGCCGGCGGAGTAGGCGGTGGCTACACCTTC.

As DNA, the CDR3 is TGTGCCAGCAGCACGGGGGATAAATATAGCAATCAGCCCCAGCATTTT. Its translation is CASSTGDKYSNQPQHF. V gene TRBV21-1 combines with J gene TRBJ1-5. TRBV21-1 is recorded as a pseudogene. The CDR3 length is 16 residues.

The V gene is TRBV9, the J gene TRBJ2-1; 9 bases match TRBD2. The CDR3 is made up of 16 amino acids. Looked up from germline, CDR1 is SGDLS and CDR2 is YYNGEE. Trimming cost V 0 bases and J 2 bases; bases outside gene matches: 3. The CDR3 bases are TGTGCCAGCAGCGTAGAGGAGCGGGGGGCCTACAATGAGCAGTTCTTC. Translating it yields CASSVEERGAYNEQFF.

V usage is TRBV5-6 and J usage is TRBJ1-1; D is perhaps TRBD1 (5 bases). V lost 3 bases and J 4 bases, leaving 13 bases between the germline ends. The CDR3 consists of 14 residues. Germline-derived CDR1 and CDR2 are SGHDT and YYEEEE. CDR3 DNA: TGTGCCAGCAGCTGGGGGACTGGGACCACTGAAGCTTTCTTT. Translation: CASSWGTGTTEAFF.

The CDR3 nucleotides read TGTGCCAGCAGCGTGGGGGGAACAGACCATGGCTACACCTTC. Amino acid sequence: CASSVGGTDHGYTF. This chain joins TRBV9 and TRBJ1-2; weak D call: TRBD1 (5 bases). Germline CDR1 and CDR2: SGDLS and YYNGEE. The V gene lost 2 bases and the J gene lost 6 bases, with 14 bases spanning the gap. CDR3 length equals 14 residues.

The CDR3 coding sequence is TGTGCCAGTAGGGCAAGGACACCTAACACTGAAGCTTTCTTT. This codes for CASRARTPNTEAFF. This sequence joins TRBV19 and TRBJ1-1; D may be TRBD1 (5 bases). The germline V gene has CDR1 LNHDA and CDR2 SQIVND (reference sequence). V lost 6 bases and J 2 bases, leaving 13 bases between the germline ends. The CDR3 runs to 14 residues.

The gene calls are TRBV7-9 and TRBJ1-2; TRBD1 aligns across 7 bases. Germline trimming cut 3 bases from V and 6 bases from J; bases unmatched to any gene: 4. CDR3 length: 13 amino acids. The germline V gene has CDR1 SEHNR and CDR2 FQNEAQ (reference sequence). CDR3 DNA sequence: TGTGCCAGCAGCTTGGGACAGCGACATGGCTACACCTTC. Protein: CASSLGQRHGYTF.

V is TRBV9 and J is TRBJ1-5, with no clear D. The V and J ends lost 2 bases and 6 bases respectively, with 15 bases between them. This CDR3 has 15 residues. From germline, CDR1 is SGDLS and CDR2 YYNGEE. CDR3 in DNA: TGTGCCAGCAGCGTTGGCCCCGGCTCGGGTCAGCCCCAGCATTTT. Its translation is CASSVGPGSGQPQHF.

The V call is TRBV18, the J call TRBJ1-2; TRBD1 agrees at 8 bases. V dropped 4 bases and J dropped 7; count of bases not matched to a gene: 14. Germline CDR1 KGHSH, CDR2 LQKENI. CDR3 length: 16 residues. The CDR3 region has the DNA TGTGCCAGCTCACGGGTAGAGGCCCGGGGACAGGCTGGCTACACCTTC. This codes for CASSRVEARGQAGYTF.

This clone appeared once. The chain combines TRBV7-8 with TRBJ2-1; possible D gene TRBD2, 6 bases. With 4 bases removed from V and 12 bases from J, the gap between germline ends came to 13 bases. CDR3 length equals 12 residues. The germline V gene has CDR1 SGHVS and CDR2 FQNEAQ. CDR3 in DNA: TGTGCCAGCAGCTGGGGGGTCGTATGGCAGTTCTTC. Translated, it gives CASSWGVVWQFF.

The chain carries TRBV19 and TRBJ1-1; 10 bases match TRBD1. Germline loops: CDR1 LNHDA, CDR2 SQIVND (reference sequence). The CDR3 loop spans 12 amino acids. The J segment lost 10 bases and the V segment lost 9 bases, leaving 8 bases of the junction unmatched. CDR3 in amino acids: CASSGRDRGAFF. In DNA form, the CDR3 reads TGTGCCAGCTCCGGTAGGGACAGGGGAGCTTTCTTT.

The CDR3 DNA reads as TGTGCCAGCAGCTTAGTACTAGCGGGGCAAGAGACCCAGTACTTC. Translating gives CASSLVLAGQETQYF. The gene calls are TRBV7-8 and TRBJ2-5, with 10 bases lining up with TRBD2. The V and J ends lost 1 base and 2 bases, in that order; junction bases with no gene match: 1. Germline V gene sequence: CDR1 SGHVS, CDR2 FQNEAQ. This CDR3 has 15 residues.

The V call is TRBV5-4, the J call TRBJ2-1; the match to TRBD2 covers 9 bases. V dropped 0 bases and J dropped 4; count of bases not matched to a gene: 5. CDR3 length equals 16 residues. Germline-derived CDR1 and CDR2 are SGHNT and YYREEE (reference sequence). CDR3 loop: CASSLGSGGPYNEQFF. The DNA for the CDR3 is TGTGCCAGCAGCTTGGGTAGCGGGGGCCCTTACAATGAGCAGTTCTTC. The full variable domain, in which reference TRBV5-4 and TRBJ2-1 provide the parts outside the CDR3, is ETGVTQSPTHLIKTRGQQVTLRCSSQSGHNTVSWYQQALGQGPQFIFQYYREEENGRGNFPPRFSGLQFPNYSSELNVNALELDDSALYLCASSLGSGGPYNEQFFGPGTRLTVL.

This clone was seen only once. The J gene is TRBJ1-5, the V gene TRBV19; possible D gene TRBD1, 6 bases. The CDR3 consists of 17 residues. Per germline, CDR1 LNHDA and CDR2 SQIVND (reference sequence). Trimming shortened V by 7 bases and J by 0 bases, and 19 bases separated the two germline ends. CDR3 nucleotide sequence: TGTGCCAGTACCCCCGCCGGACAGTTATATAGCAATCAGCCCCAGCATTTT. It translates to CASTPAGQLYSNQPQHF.

This sequence joins TRBV19 and TRBJ1-1, with 9 nucleotides matching TRBD1. V was clipped by 8 bases and J by 4 bases; unmatched bases: 11. Germline assignment: CDR1 LNHDA and CDR2 SQIVND (reference sequence). The CDR3 runs 15 residues. The CDR3 protein is CASGQGFLDPTEAFF. CDR3 nucleotides: TGTGCCAGTGGACAGGGGTTCCTAGATCCCACTGAAGCTTTCTTT.

The V call is TRBV6-1, the J call TRBJ2-1, with TRBD2 identical over 7 bases. Germline CDR1 MNHNS, CDR2 SASEGT. V lost 5 bases to trimming and J lost 5 bases; unmatched junction nucleotides: 6. CDR3 size: 14 residues. Here the CDR3 reads CASSYSGLNNEQFF. The CDR3 nucleotides read TGTGCCAGCAGTTATAGCGGGCTCAACAATGAGCAGTTCTTC.

The rearrangement joins TRBV6-1 to TRBJ1-3; D not resolved. The length of the CDR3 is 13 residues. The germline V gene has CDR1 MNHNS and CDR2 SASEGT. The V end was cut by 8 bases, the J end by 3 bases, with 11 bases between. This CDR3 is CASGLGSGNTIYF. The CDR3 bases are TGTGCCAGCGGTCTGGGGAGTGGAAACACCATATATTTT.

The chain joins TRBV2 to TRBJ1-5; D perhaps matches TRBD1 (6 bases). Germline values: CDR1 SNHLY, CDR2 FYNNEI. The V gene lost 1 base and the J gene lost 7 bases, with 14 bases spanning the gap. This CDR3 is 15 amino acids long. CDR3 in amino acids: CASSEGTADGQPQHF. The CDR3 bases are TGTGCCAGCAGTGAAGGGACAGCCGACGGGCAGCCCCAGCATTTT.

The V gene is TRBV6-1, the J gene TRBJ1-3; D is uncertain. V lost 0 bases to trimming and J lost 0 bases, with 6 bases between them. The CDR3 has 15 residues. Germline CDR1 reads MNHNS; CDR2 reads SASEGT. In DNA, the CDR3 is TGTGCCAGCAGTGAAGCCGGTGTCTCTGGAAACACCATATATTTT. This codes for CASSEAGVSGNTIYF.

This clone turned up a few times. The chain employs TRBV18 and TRBJ1-2; 7 bases map to TRBD1. The CDR3 is made up of 14 amino acids. Losses at the gene ends were 3 bases for V and 4 bases for J; bases not matched to a gene: 5. The germline V gene has CDR1 KGHSH and CDR2 LQKENI. The CDR3 DNA is TGTGCCAGCTCACCCGGGACAGACTCCTATGGCTACACCTTC. Its translation: CASSPGTDSYGYTF.

The chain uses TRBV5-1 and TRBJ1-1, with D possibly TRBD1 on 5 matching bases. The germline V gene has CDR1 SGHRS and CDR2 YFSETQ. The CDR3 length is 14 residues. Trimming stripped 7 bases from V and 5 bases from J, with 18 bases between. The CDR3: CASLTGQFSTEAFF. CDR3 coding DNA: TGCGCCAGCCTCACCGGACAATTCAGTACTGAAGCTTTCTTT.

The genes are TRBV7-2 and TRBJ2-5; 10 bases are a match to TRBD1. This CDR3 is 15 amino acids long. The germline V gene encodes CDR1 SGHTA and CDR2 FQGNSA. V dropped 5 bases and J dropped 2; count of bases not matched to a gene: 5. As DNA, the CDR3 is TGTGCCAGCAGCCGCGACAGGGGGCGGCAAGAGACCCAGTACTTC. Translating it yields CASSRDRGRQETQYF.

The chain joins TRBV6-5 to TRBJ1-4, with 9 positions matching TRBD1. After removal of 6 bases from V and 15 bases from J, the junction contained 11 bases not matched to a gene. The germline CDR1 and CDR2 sequences are MNHEY and SVGAGI. This CDR3 is built from 13 residues. The CDR3 sequence: CASSLHRGLKVFF. The CDR3 coding sequence is TGTGCCAGCAGCTTACACAGGGGGCTTAAGGTGTTTTTT.

This chain links TRBV19 with TRBJ1-2; D is unclear. The CDR3 sequence is 14 residues long. Looked up from germline, CDR1 is LNHDA and CDR2 is SQIVND (reference sequence). Trimming removed 3 bases at V and 5 bases at J, with 13 bases between. The CDR3 loop is CASSIRADFYGYTF. The CDR3 nucleotides are TGTGCCAGTAGTATTCGGGCGGACTTTTATGGCTACACCTTC.